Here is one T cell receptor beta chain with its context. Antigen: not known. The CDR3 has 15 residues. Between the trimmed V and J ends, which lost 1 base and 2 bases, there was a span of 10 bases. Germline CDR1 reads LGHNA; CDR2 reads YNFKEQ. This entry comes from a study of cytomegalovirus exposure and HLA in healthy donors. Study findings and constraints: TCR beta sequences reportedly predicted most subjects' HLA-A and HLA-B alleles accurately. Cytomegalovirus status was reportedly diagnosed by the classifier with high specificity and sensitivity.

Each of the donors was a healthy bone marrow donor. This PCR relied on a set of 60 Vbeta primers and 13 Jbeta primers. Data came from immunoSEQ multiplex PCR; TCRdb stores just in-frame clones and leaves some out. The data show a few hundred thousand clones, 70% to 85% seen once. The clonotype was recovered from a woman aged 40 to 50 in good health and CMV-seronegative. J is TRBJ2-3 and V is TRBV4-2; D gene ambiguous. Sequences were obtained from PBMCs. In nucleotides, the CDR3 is TGTGCCAGCAGCCAAGGTCTTCACATCACAGATACGCAGTATTTT. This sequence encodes CASSQGLHITDTQYF.